The present T cell receptor (beta chain) was sequenced within a study of blood T cells in healthy people across ages. Primers used in a second PCR of roughly 6 to 11 cycles were a sample-barcoded 5' primer and a J-beta primer mix. TCRdb re-derived calls from the 5' RACE reads in MiXCR, one entry per CDR3 protein. This sample yields approximately 1.5 million distinct CDR3 sequences, of which approximately 32% are seen a single time; over 9% belongs to the top ten. For this clonotype: Its antigen remains unknown.

Study-wide points: Estimated diversity that came from one million T cells was considered an underestimate.

V was cut by 0 bases and J by 13 bases, with 13 bases left in between. Per germline, CDR1 SGHVS and CDR2 FNYEAQ. The CDR3 runs 13 residues. Input material: blood. The receptor's source is a woman in her 30s in good health. V is TRBV7-6 and J is TRBJ2-4, with D hard to call. The CDR3 is CASSLALGEEQYF. The CDR3 bases are TGTGCCAGCAGCTTAGCGCTTGGGGAAGAGCAGTACTTC. Using reference TRBV7-6 and TRBJ2-4 for the parts outside the CDR3, the full variable domain is GAGVSQSPRYKVTKRGQDVALRCDPISGHVSLYWYRQALGQGPEFLTYFNYEAQQDKSGLPNDRFSAERPEGSISTLTIQRTEQRDSAMYRCASSLALGEEQYFGAGTRLSVL.